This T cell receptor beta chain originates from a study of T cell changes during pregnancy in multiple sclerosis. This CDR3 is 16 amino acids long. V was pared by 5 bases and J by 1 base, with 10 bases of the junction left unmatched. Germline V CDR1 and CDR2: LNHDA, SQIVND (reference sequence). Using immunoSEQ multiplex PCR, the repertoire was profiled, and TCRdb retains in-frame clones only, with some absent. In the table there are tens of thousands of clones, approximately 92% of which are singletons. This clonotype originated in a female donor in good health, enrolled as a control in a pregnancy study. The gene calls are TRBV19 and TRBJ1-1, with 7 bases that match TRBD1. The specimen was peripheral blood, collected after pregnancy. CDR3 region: CASSRTGGSTNTEAFF. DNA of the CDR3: TGTGCCAGTAGTCGGACAGGCGGGTCCACGAACACTGAAGCTTTCTTT.